The entry that follows covers one T cell receptor (beta chain) sequence. Its antigen is not identified. The sample belongs to a study of T cell repertoires and HLA-DP antigens. The CDR3 is made up of 11 amino acids. Trimming shortened V by 4 bases and J by 8 bases, and 9 bases separated the two germline ends. Germline lookup yields CDR1 MNHNS and CDR2 SASEGT. Data came from immunoSEQ multiplex PCR; TCRdb stores just in-frame clones and leaves some out. The sample includes roughly 110,000 clones, nearly 95% of them seen just once. The chain links TRBV6-1 to TRBJ2-7; maybe TRBD1 (5 bases). Material for sequencing was CD4+ T cells from PBMCs. The source is a woman aged 18-29 years in good health and CMV-seronegative. Here the CDR3 DNA reads TGTGCCAGCAGTGTGCAGGGCCAGCAGTACTTC. Protein: CASSVQGQQYF.